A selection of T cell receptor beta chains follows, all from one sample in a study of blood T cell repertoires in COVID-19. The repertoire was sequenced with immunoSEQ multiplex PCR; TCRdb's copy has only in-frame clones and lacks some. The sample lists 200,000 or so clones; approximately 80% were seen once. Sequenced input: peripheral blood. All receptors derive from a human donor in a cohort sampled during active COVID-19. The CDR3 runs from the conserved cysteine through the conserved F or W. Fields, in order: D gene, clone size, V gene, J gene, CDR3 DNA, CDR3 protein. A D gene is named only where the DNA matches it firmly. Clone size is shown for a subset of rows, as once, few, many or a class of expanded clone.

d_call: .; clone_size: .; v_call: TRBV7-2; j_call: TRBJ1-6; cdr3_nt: TGTGCCAGCAGCTCCAGGGGCGGGAGGGTCCACTTT; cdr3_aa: CASSSRGGRVHF
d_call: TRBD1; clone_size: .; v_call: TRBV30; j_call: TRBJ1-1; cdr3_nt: TGTGCCTGGGAAGGAGACAGGGGACTAAACACTGAAGCTTTCTTT; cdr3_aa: CAWEGDRGLNTEAFF
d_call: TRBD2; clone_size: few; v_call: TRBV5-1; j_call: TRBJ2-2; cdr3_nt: TGCGCCAGCAGCTCTAGCGGGAGCAGTCACGGGGAGCTGTTTTTT; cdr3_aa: CASSSSGSSHGELFF
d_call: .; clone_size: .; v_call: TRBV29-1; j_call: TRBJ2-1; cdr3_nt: TGCAGCGTTGGGGGGCCCGGGGAGGGGAATGAGCAGTTCTTC; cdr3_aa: CSVGGPGEGNEQFF
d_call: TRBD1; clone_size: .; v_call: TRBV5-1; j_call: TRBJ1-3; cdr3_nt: TGCGCCAGCAGCCTGGGACAGGGGCAAGGAAACACCATATATTTT; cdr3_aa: CASSLGQGQGNTIYF
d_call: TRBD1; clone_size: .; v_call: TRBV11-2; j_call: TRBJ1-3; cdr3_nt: TGTGCCAGCAGCTTTCCAGGGGGCTGGGGAAACACCATATATTTT; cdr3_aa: CASSFPGGWGNTIYF
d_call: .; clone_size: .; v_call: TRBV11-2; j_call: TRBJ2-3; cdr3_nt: TGTGCCAGCCAGCGGTTCACAGATACGCAGTATTTT; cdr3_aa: CASQRFTDTQYF
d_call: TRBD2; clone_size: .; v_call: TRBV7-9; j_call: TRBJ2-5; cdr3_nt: TGTGCCAGCAGCTTGGCGCTAGCGGGGTATGGAGAGACCCAGTACTTC; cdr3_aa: CASSLALAGYGETQYF
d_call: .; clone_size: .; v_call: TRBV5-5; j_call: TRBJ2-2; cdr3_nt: TGTGCCAGCAGCTTGGCCGCGGTTTCAACACGGACGGGGATCGGGGAGCTGTTTTTT; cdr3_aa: CASSLAAVSTRTGIGELFF
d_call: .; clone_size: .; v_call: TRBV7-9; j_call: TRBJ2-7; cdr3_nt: TGTGCCAGCAGCTTTGGAGGGGCCGGTCGCGAGCAGTACTTC; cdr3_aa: CASSFGGAGREQYF
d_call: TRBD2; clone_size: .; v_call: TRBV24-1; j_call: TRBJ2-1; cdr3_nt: TGTGCCACCAGTCCTCTAAACAGGGCTAGCGGGAGAGGGAACAATGAGCAGTTCTTC; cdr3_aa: CATSPLNRASGRGNNEQFF
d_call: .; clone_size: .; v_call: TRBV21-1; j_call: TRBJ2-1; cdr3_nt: TGTGCCAGCAGCGCCGCGATTTACGCTGGACAGCGTAGCACCTACAATGAGCAGTTCTTC; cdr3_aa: CASSAAIYAGQRSTYNEQFF